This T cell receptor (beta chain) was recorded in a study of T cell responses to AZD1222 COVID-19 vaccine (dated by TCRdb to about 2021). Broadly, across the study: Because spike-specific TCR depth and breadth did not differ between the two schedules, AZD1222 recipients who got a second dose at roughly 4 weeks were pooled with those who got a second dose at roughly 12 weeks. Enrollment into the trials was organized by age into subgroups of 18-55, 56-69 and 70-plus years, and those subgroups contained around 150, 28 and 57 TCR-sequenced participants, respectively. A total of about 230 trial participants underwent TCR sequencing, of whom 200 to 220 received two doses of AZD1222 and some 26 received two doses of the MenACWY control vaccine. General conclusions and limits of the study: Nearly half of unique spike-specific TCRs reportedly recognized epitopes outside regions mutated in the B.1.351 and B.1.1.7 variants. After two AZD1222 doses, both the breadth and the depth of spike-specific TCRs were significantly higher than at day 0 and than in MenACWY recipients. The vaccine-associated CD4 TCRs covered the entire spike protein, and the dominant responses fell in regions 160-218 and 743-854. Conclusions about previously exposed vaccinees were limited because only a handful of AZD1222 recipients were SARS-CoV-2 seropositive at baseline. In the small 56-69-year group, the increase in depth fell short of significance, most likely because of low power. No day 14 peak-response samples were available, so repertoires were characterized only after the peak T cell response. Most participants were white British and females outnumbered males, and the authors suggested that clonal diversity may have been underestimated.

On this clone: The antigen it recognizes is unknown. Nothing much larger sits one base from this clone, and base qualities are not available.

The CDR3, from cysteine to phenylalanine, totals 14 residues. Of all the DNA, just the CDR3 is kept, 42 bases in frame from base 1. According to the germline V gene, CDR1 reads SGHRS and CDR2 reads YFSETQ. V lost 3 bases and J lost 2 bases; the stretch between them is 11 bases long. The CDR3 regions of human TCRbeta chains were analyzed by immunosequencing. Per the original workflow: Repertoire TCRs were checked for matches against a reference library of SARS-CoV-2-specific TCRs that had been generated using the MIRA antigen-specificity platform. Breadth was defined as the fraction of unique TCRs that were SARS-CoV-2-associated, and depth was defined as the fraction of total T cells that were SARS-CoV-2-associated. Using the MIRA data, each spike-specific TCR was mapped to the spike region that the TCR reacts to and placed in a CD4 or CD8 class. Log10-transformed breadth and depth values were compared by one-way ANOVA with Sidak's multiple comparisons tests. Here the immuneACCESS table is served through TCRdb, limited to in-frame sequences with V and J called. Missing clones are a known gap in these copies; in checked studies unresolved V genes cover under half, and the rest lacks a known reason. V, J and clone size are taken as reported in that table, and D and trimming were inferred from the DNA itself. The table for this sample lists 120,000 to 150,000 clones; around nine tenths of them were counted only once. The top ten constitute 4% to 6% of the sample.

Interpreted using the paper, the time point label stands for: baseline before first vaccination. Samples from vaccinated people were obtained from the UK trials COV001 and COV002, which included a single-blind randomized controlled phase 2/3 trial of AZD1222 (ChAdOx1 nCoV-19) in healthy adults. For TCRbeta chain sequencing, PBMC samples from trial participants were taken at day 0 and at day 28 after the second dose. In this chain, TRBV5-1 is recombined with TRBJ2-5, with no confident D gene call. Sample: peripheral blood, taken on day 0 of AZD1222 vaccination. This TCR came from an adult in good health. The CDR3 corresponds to CASSSTLRQETQYF. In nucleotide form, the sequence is TGCGCCAGCAGCTCGACATTACGGCAAGAGACCCAGTACTTC.